Each of the 30 T cell receptor beta chains below was sequenced from the same sample in a study of human T cells and chemical hapten exposure. Time point described: pre-sensitization, week 0. Sample treatment: therapeutic diphenylcyclopropenone sensitization with weekly scalp DPC. Using its own MiXCR run on the RACE reads, TCRdb lists one record per CDR3 protein. The sample has 190,000 or so distinct CDR3 sequences; roughly 30% are singletons. The source was whole blood, collected in connection with sensitization to the hapten diphenylcyclopropenone (DPC). These receptors all come from a woman in her twenties or thirties with alopecia areata. Some clones in this sample may be carry-over from other donors' samples.

The chain couples TRBV7-8 to TRBJ2-7; 13 bases are shared with TRBD2. The CDR3 totals 15 residues. The germline gives CDR1 SGHVS, CDR2 FQNEAQ. With V trimmed by 6 bases and J by 2 bases, 4 bases remained unmatched. The CDR3 nucleotides are TGTGCCAGCAGTATACTAGCGGGAGGGACCTACGAGCAGTACTTC. Translated: CASSILAGGTYEQYF.

This clonotype was counted only a few times. The chain uses TRBV24-1 and TRBJ2-7; weak D call: TRBD1 (6 bases). V lost 3 bases to trimming and J lost 4 bases, with 12 bases between them. This CDR3 has 14 residues. Germline assignment: CDR1 KGHDR and CDR2 SFDVKD. The chain's CDR3 is CATSDPLRGYEQYF. The CDR3 DNA reads as TGTGCCACCAGTGATCCCCTGAGGGGGTACGAGCAGTACTTC.

This clonotype was seen only a few times. The V call is TRBV29-1, the J call TRBJ2-2; TRBD1 aligns across 10 bases. Losses at the gene ends were 6 bases for V and 0 bases for J; bases not matched to a gene: 4. The germline V gene has CDR1 SQVTM and CDR2 ANQGSEA. The CDR3 runs 15 residues. The CDR3 loop reads CSVGGTGANTGELFF. The CDR3 coding sequence is TGCAGCGTGGGCGGGACAGGGGCGAACACCGGGGAGCTGTTTTTT.

This clonotype was seen more than once but under ten times. The chain links TRBV6-2 or TRBV6-3 to TRBJ1-5, with D uncertain. The germline V gene has CDR1 MNHEY and CDR2 SVGEGT. V lost 7 bases, J lost 5 bases, and 12 bases lay in between. The CDR3 is 13 amino acids. The CDR3 bases are TGTGCCAGCAACCGAGGCGCTGATCAGCCCCAGCATTTT. Its protein product is CASNRGADQPQHF.

The gene calls are TRBV4-2 and TRBJ2-3; TRBD2 agrees at 10 bases. From germline, CDR1 is LGHNA and CDR2 YNFKEQ. The CDR3 is 18 residues long. V gave up 2 bases and J gave up 6 bases; unmatched junction bases: 14. The CDR3 region is CASSQFRRASGGQDTQYF. The CDR3 region has the DNA TGTGCCAGCAGCCAATTTCGAAGGGCTAGCGGGGGCCAGGATACGCAGTATTTT.

The V call is TRBV20-1, the J call TRBJ1-5, with D hard to call. The CDR3 runs 13 residues. Per the germline V gene, CDR1 is DFQATT and CDR2 is SNEGSKA (reference sequence). Trimming stripped 4 bases from V and 0 bases from J, with 7 bases between. The CDR3 DNA reads as TGCAGTGCTATGGCAGATAGCAATCAGCCCCAGCATTTT. This translates into CSAMADSNQPQHF.

This clonotype was found a few times. The J gene is TRBJ1-1, the V gene TRBV20-1; weak D call: TRBD1 (6 bases). Trimming took off 7 bases at V and 1 base at J, with 10 bases between the two ends. The CDR3 covers 12 residues. The germline V gene has CDR1 DFQATT and CDR2 SNEGSKA (reference sequence). The CDR3 sequence: CSGGGGNTEAFF. For the CDR3, the DNA is TGCAGTGGGGGAGGGGGGAACACTGAAGCTTTCTTT.

The chain couples TRBV10-2 to TRBJ1-2; 7 nucleotides agree with TRBD1. Trimming cost V 10 bases and J 5 bases; bases outside gene matches: 7. Germline V gene data show CDR1 as WSHSY and CDR2 as SAAADI. The CDR3 spans 12 residues. CDR3 protein: CATTGVGYGYTF. The CDR3 DNA follows: TGCGCCACCACAGGGGTAGGGTATGGCTACACCTTC.

CDR3 amino acids: CASRTSGIGQATSGTEAFF. The CDR3 DNA is TGTGCCAGCAGGACATCGGGAATTGGTCAGGCTACCTCGGGGACTGAAGCTTTCTTT. The V call is TRBV6-2 or TRBV6-3, the J call TRBJ1-1; no reliable D call. The germline V and J ends were trimmed by 6 bases and 5 bases, with 31 bases remaining between them. The CDR3 runs to 19 residues. CDR1 is MNHEY and CDR2 is SVGEGT in the germline V gene.

CDR3 DNA sequence: TGTGCCAGCAGCTTAACCGGGACAGGGGGTGAAAAACTGTTTTTT. It is translated as CASSLTGTGGEKLFF. This chain links TRBV7-2 with TRBJ1-4, with TRBD1 matching 11 bases. V lost 2 bases, J lost 7 bases, and 3 bases stayed unmatched. The CDR3 consists of 15 residues. Germline V gene lookup returns CDR1 SGHTA and CDR2 FQGNSA.

The chain carries TRBV6-2 or TRBV6-3 and TRBJ1-1, with TRBD1 as a possible D gene (5 bases). Germline V gene lookup returns CDR1 MNHEY and CDR2 SVGEGT. The V end was cut by 6 bases, the J end by 1 base, with 18 bases between. The length of the CDR3 is 16 residues. The CDR3 sequence is CASSPLGGRTNTEAFF. CDR3 bases: TGTGCCAGCAGCCCTCTTGGGGGGAGGACGAACACTGAAGCTTTCTTT.

This clonotype was observed a handful of times. This chain joins TRBV27 and TRBJ1-4; possible D gene TRBD1, 5 bases. The ends were cut back, 6 bases at V and 8 bases at J, with 16 bases in the middle. The CDR3 runs 14 residues. Germline loops: CDR1 MNHEY, CDR2 SMNVEV (reference sequence). The DNA of the CDR3 is TGTGCCAGCAGCCCCCGGGGGTTCGGCGAAAAACTGTTTTTT. Protein sequence: CASSPRGFGEKLFF.

This clonotype was detected only a few times. This chain joins TRBV20-1 and TRBJ1-5; no definite D call. Germline V CDR1 and CDR2: DFQATT, SNEGSKA (reference sequence). V lost 0 bases to trimming and J lost 6 bases, with 12 bases between them. CDR3 length: 14 amino acids. DNA for the CDR3: TGCAGTGCTAGAGATCTGCCCTCGGGTCAGCCCCAGCATTTT. Its translation is CSARDLPSGQPQHF.

The CDR3 region is CSVDRTAIQETQYF. CDR3 sequence (DNA): TGCAGCGTTGACCGGACAGCTATCCAAGAGACCCAGTACTTC. This rearrangement joins TRBV29-1 to TRBJ2-5, with D possibly matching TRBD1 (6 bases). CDR3 length equals 14 residues. Trimming left V 3 bases short and J 1 base short, with 12 bases between. Germline assignment: CDR1 SQVTM and CDR2 ANQGSEA.

The genes are TRBV7-6 and TRBJ1-5; D is possibly TRBD1 (6 bases). The germline V gene has CDR1 SGHVS and CDR2 FNYEAQ. V shed 5 bases and J shed 3 bases, with 11 bases lying between them. CDR3 length: 14 residues. Here the CDR3 DNA reads TGTGCCAGCAGCGAAGGGGGGATCAATCAGCCCCAGCATTTT. It codes for CASSEGGINQPQHF.

This clonotype was counted between two and nine times. This sequence joins TRBV7-8 and TRBJ1-6, with 9 bases matching TRBD1. CDR1 and CDR2 (germline): SGHVS, FQNEAQ. The CDR3 spans 15 residues. Trimming cost V 5 bases and J 9 bases; bases outside gene matches: 8. CDR3 region: CASSTNTGGVSPLHF. The CDR3 DNA reads TGTGCCAGCAGCACCAACACAGGGGGCGTTTCACCCCTCCACTTT.

This clonotype turned up a few times. CDR3 loop: CASSGVTGVINEQFF. The DNA of the CDR3 is TGTGCCAGCAGCGGGGTGACAGGCGTTATCAATGAGCAGTTCTTC. This sequence joins TRBV7-2 and TRBJ2-1; possible D gene TRBD1, 6 bases. Trimming stripped 5 bases from V and 6 bases from J, with 17 bases between. The CDR3 is 15 amino acids. From germline, CDR1 is SGHTA and CDR2 FQGNSA.

This clonotype was observed once. The rearrangement uses TRBV5-5 and TRBJ2-3; no reliable D call. Germline assignment: CDR1 SGHKS and CDR2 YYEKEE (reference sequence). V lost 0 bases and J 6 bases, leaving 5 bases between the germline ends. CDR3 length: 12 residues. The CDR3 DNA follows: TGTGCCAGCAGCTTGGTCGTGGATACGCAGTATTTT. It codes for CASSLVVDTQYF.

The V gene is TRBV28, the J gene TRBJ1-2; TRBD1 is a possible D gene (5 bases). The CDR3 runs 16 residues. V dropped 2 bases and J dropped 4 bases, with 17 bases sitting between them. The germline CDR1 and CDR2 sequences are MDHEN and SYDVKM. The CDR3 reads CASSLGDGQIIYGYTF. The CDR3 DNA is TGTGCCAGCAGTTTAGGGGACGGGCAGATTATCTATGGCTACACCTTC.

V is TRBV28 and J is TRBJ2-2, with D possibly called TRBD1 or TRBD2 (6 bases each). The ends were cut back, 7 bases at V and 0 bases at J, with 12 bases in the middle. The CDR3 spans 15 residues. Germline CDR1 reads MDHEN; CDR2 reads SYDVKM. The chain's CDR3 is CASTTGATNTGELFF. The CDR3 DNA follows: TGTGCCAGCACCACGGGGGCCACGAACACCGGGGAGCTGTTTTTT.

V usage is TRBV2 and J usage is TRBJ1-5, with 9 bases aligning to TRBD1. Unmatched junction bases numbered 2, after V lost 7 bases and J lost 4 bases. Germline CDR1 reads SNHLY; CDR2 reads FYNNEI. This CDR3 has 13 amino acids. CDR3: CASTGQGNQPQHF. In nucleotides, the CDR3 is TGTGCCAGCACCGGACAGGGGAATCAGCCCCAGCATTTT.

This clonotype was seen a single time. This chain connects TRBV9 to TRBJ2-1, with 8 bases identical to TRBD1. The CDR3 loop spans 17 amino acids. J lost 3 bases, V lost 4 bases, and 12 bases had no gene match. Looked up from germline, CDR1 is SGDLS and CDR2 is YYNGEE. Written as DNA, the CDR3 is TGTGCCAGCAGCCCTAGGGGAACAGGGGGTCACTACAATGAGCAGTTCTTC. Translated: CASSPRGTGGHYNEQFF.

This clonotype has only a few counts. This chain uses TRBV28 with TRBJ2-7, with a possible D match to TRBD2 (5 bases). CDR1 MDHEN and CDR2 SYDVKM come from the germline V gene. Trimming cost V 1 base and J 7 bases, with 8 bases left between them. The CDR3 contains 12 residues. The DNA of the CDR3 is TGTGCCAGCAGTTTATTCCAGCGGGAGCAGTACTTC. Its translation: CASSLFQREQYF.

The V gene is TRBV6-2 or TRBV6-3, the J gene TRBJ2-7; no definite D call. The length of the CDR3 is 14 residues. The ends were cut back, 2 bases at V and 0 bases at J, with 8 bases in the middle. Germline lookup yields CDR1 MNHEY and CDR2 SVGEGT. DNA for the CDR3: TGTGCCAGCAGTTACGTCGTTAACTCCTACGAGCAGTACTTC. Its translation: CASSYVVNSYEQYF.

This clonotype was recorded once. The genes are TRBV12-3 or TRBV12-4 and TRBJ1-2, with D tentatively TRBD1 (6 bases). CDR3 length: 13 residues. The V end was cut by 7 bases, the J end by 3 bases, with 12 bases between. DNA for the CDR3: TGTGCCAGCAAGAGGGACACCCACTATGGCTACACCTTC. Its protein product is CASKRDTHYGYTF.

V is TRBV20-1 and J is TRBJ2-3; D call uncertain. Trimming stripped 2 bases from V and 2 bases from J, with 8 bases between. This CDR3 comprises 13 residues. CDR1 DFQATT and CDR2 SNEGSKA come from the germline V gene (reference sequence). In DNA, the CDR3 is TGCAGTGCTAGATCGACGAACACAGATACGCAGTATTTT. It codes for CSARSTNTDTQYF.

This clonotype appeared a single time. J is TRBJ1-3 and V is TRBV7-2; TRBD1 aligns across 7 bases. Germline CDR1 is SGHTA and CDR2 is FQGNSA. With 5 bases clipped from V and 2 bases from J, the junction kept 6 bases outside the gene matches. CDR3 length: 15 amino acids. In DNA form, the CDR3 reads TGTGCCAGCAGCCCAGACAGGGCCACTGGAAACACCATATATTTT. It encodes CASSPDRATGNTIYF.

As to this clonotype: A read error may account for a junction end that differs from germline. This chain connects TRBV28 to TRBJ1-2, with a tentative D call TRBD1 (5 bases). CDR1 MDHEN and CDR2 SYDVKM come from the germline V gene. The CDR3 runs to 10 residues. CDR3 sequence (DNA): TGTGCCAGCAGTGCACAGGCTACGACATTC. Translating it yields CASSAQATTF.

This sequence joins TRBV6-2 or TRBV6-3 and TRBJ2-1; 8 positions match TRBD2. The CDR3 contains 17 residues. The germline gives CDR1 MNHEY, CDR2 SVGEGT. V trimming: 5 bases; J trimming: 0 bases; junction bases outside the gene matches: 9. The CDR3 bases are TGTGCCAGCAGTAAATCGGGAGGGGTAAGCTCCTACAATGAGCAGTTCTTC. Translation: CASSKSGGVSSYNEQFF.

This clonotype was seen a handful of times. The chain is built from TRBV5-1 and TRBJ1-1, with D perhaps matching TRBD1 (6 bases). This CDR3 is 14 amino acids long. V was shortened by 2 bases and J by 0 bases, with 8 bases between the two germline ends. Germline lookup yields CDR1 SGHRS and CDR2 YFSETQ. The CDR3 sequence is CASSFGGVNTEAFF. In DNA, the CDR3 is TGCGCCAGCAGCTTTGGGGGCGTGAACACTGAAGCTTTCTTT.